The next 11 T cell receptor beta chains were all read from a single sample in a study of cytomegalovirus exposure and HLA in healthy donors. The PCR was carried out with 60 Vbeta primers and 13 Jbeta primers. TCRdb's table, derived via immunoSEQ multiplex PCR, lists solely in-frame clones and lacks some. The data hold approximately 130,000 clones, with around 73% observed a single time. What was sequenced was PBMCs. These receptors were obtained from a man aged 50-59 years in good health and CMV-seronegative.

This clone was detected only a few times. The chain is built from TRBV2 and TRBJ1-1, with D perhaps TRBD1 (6 bases). Looked up from germline, CDR1 is SNHLY and CDR2 is FYNNEI. CDR3 length equals 12 residues. V dropped 7 bases and J dropped 4 bases, with 10 bases sitting between them. The CDR3 loop is CASMKGGTEAFF. CDR3 coding DNA: TGTGCCAGCATGAAAGGGGGCACTGAAGCTTTCTTT.

The chain joins TRBV6-1 to TRBJ2-5; 7 bases match TRBD1. CDR3 size: 13 residues. V was pared by 3 bases and J by 4 bases, with 2 bases of the junction left unmatched. Germline CDR1 reads MNHNS; CDR2 reads SASEGT. This CDR3 is CASSENRGETQYF. In nucleotides, the CDR3 is TGTGCCAGCAGTGAGAACAGGGGAGAGACCCAGTACTTC.

The chain is built from TRBV29-1 and TRBJ1-2; D gene ambiguous. Trimming stripped 4 bases from V and 4 bases from J, with 13 bases between. The CDR3 is made up of 13 amino acids. CDR1 and CDR2 from the germline V gene are SQVTM and ANQGSEA. DNA for the CDR3: TGCAGCGTTGTCCCCGGGAGCTCCTATGGCTACACCTTC. Its protein is CSVVPGSSYGYTF.

V and J are TRBV5-1 and TRBJ1-2; 8 nucleotides agree with TRBD1. The J segment lost 3 bases and the V segment lost 3 bases, leaving 10 bases of the junction unmatched. Germline CDR1 reads SGHRS; CDR2 reads YFSETQ. The CDR3 contains 16 residues. CDR3 nucleotides: TGCGCCAGCAGCTCAGACAGGGGAGGAGAAGACTATGGCTACACCTTC. The encoded protein is CASSSDRGGEDYGYTF. Combining the CDR3 with reference TRBV5-1 and TRBJ1-2 gives the whole variable domain KAGVTQTPRYLIKTRGQQVTLSCSPISGHRSVSWYQQTPGQGLQFLFEYFSETQRNKGNFPGRFSGRQFSNSRSEMNVSTLELGDSALYLCASSSDRGGEDYGYTFGSGTRLTVV.

J is TRBJ1-1 and V is TRBV20-1; D is perhaps TRBD1 (5 bases). Germline V gives CDR1 DFQATT, CDR2 SNEGSKA (reference sequence). This CDR3 has 11 residues. With 2 bases removed from V and 13 bases from J, the gap between germline ends came to 14 bases. CDR3 nucleotide sequence: TGCAGTGCTAGAAAGGCTGTCAGGGATTTCTTT. It codes for CSARKAVRDFF.

This rearrangement joins TRBV28 to TRBJ1-5; 8 bases line up with TRBD1. The trim removed 6 bases at V and 5 bases at J, leaving 12 bases unmatched. CDR3 length: 16 amino acids. Looked up from germline, CDR1 is MDHEN and CDR2 is SYDVKM. The CDR3 DNA reads as TGTGCCAGCAGAACCGGGGGGCGACAGGGGTATCAGCCCCAGCATTTT. This gives the protein CASRTGGRQGYQPQHF.

V usage is TRBV5-1 and J usage is TRBJ2-7; 8 positions match TRBD2. This CDR3 is built from 13 residues. Trimming removed 3 bases from V and 4 bases from J; junction bases left unmatched: 3. Germline V lookup: CDR1 SGHRS, CDR2 YFSETQ. In DNA form, the CDR3 reads TGCGCCAGCAGCTCGGCGGGGGGTTACGAGCAGTACTTC. This gives the protein CASSSAGGYEQYF.

This chain joins TRBV27 and TRBJ1-4; D gene uncertain. The CDR3 runs to 12 residues. The V and J ends lost 11 bases and 3 bases respectively, with 10 bases between them. Germline-derived CDR1 and CDR2 are MNHEY and SMNVEV (reference sequence). CDR3 in amino acids: CAPSEPNEKLFF. The CDR3 coding sequence is TGTGCCCCCAGTGAACCTAATGAAAAACTGTTTTTT.

V usage is TRBV2 and J usage is TRBJ1-5, with D possibly being TRBD1 (6 bases). Germline loops: CDR1 SNHLY, CDR2 FYNNEI. Trimming took 7 bases from V and 3 from J, leaving 13 bases between them. This CDR3 has 14 amino acids. CDR3 residues: CASTAGAPNQPQHF. CDR3 nucleotide sequence: TGTGCCAGCACGGCAGGGGCTCCCAATCAGCCCCAGCATTTT.

The chain uses TRBV7-2 and TRBJ2-3; 7 bases line up with TRBD2. Germline V lookup: CDR1 SGHTA, CDR2 FQGNSA. The CDR3 covers 15 residues. With V trimmed by 3 bases and J by 0 bases, 3 bases remained unmatched. CDR3 nucleotide sequence: TGTGCCAGCAGCTTGTCGGGGGGTAGCACAGATACGCAGTATTTT. Its protein is CASSLSGGSTDTQYF. Supplemented by reference TRBV7-2 and TRBJ2-3, the full variable domain reads GAGVSQSPSNKVTEKGKDVELRCDPISGHTALYWYRQSLGQGLEFLIYFQGNSAPDKSGLPSDRFSAERTGGSVSTLTIQRTQQEDSAVYLCASSLSGGSTDTQYFGPGTRLTVL.

The sample holds one count of this clone. The rearrangement joins TRBV5-4 to TRBJ1-1; possibly TRBD1 for D (6 bases). Deletions cut 4 bases from V and 5 bases from J, with 18 bases between. The germline V gene has CDR1 SGHNT and CDR2 YYREEE (reference sequence). CDR3 length: 15 amino acids. The CDR3 DNA follows: TGTGCCAGCAGCCAGGAAACAGGGTTGGGAACTGAAGCTTTCTTT. The encoded protein is CASSQETGLGTEAFF.